This is a list of T cell receptor beta chains from one sample in a study of cytomegalovirus exposure and HLA in healthy donors. The protocol was immunoSEQ multiplex PCR, while the TCRdb copy is restricted to in-frame clones and leaves out a portion. The sample records over 150,000 clones, about four fifths being singletons. The sample consisted of PBMCs. These receptors were obtained from a male donor in good health and CMV-seropositive. Both conserved end residues are part of each CDR3. The D gene is left open where the match is weak. Expanded clones are given a class, and other clones once, few, many or no size at all.

cdr3_length	v_call	d_call	clone_size	j_call	cdr3_nt	cdr3_aa
19	TRBV5-4	TRBD1	.	TRBJ1-6	TGTGCCAGCACCTCTGGTGGGACAGGAGTTTACTCCTATAATTCACCCCTCCACTTT	CASTSGGTGVYSYNSPLHF
15	TRBV7-9	TRBD1	.	TRBJ2-7	TGTGCCAGCAGCTTCGCCGGGACAGGGAGAGACGAGCAGTACTTC	CASSFAGTGRDEQYF
12	TRBV7-8	.	few	TRBJ2-7	TGTGCCAGCAGGGGGCGGACCTACGAGCAGTACTTC	CASRGRTYEQYF
15	TRBV7-9	TRBD1	.	TRBJ1-2	TGTGCCAGCAGCTTAAGTCATCCAGGGGGCTATGGCTACACCTTC	CASSLSHPGGYGYTF
14	TRBV10-1	.	.	TRBJ2-5	TGCGCCAGCAGTGAGTCGGTTCCGACGGGGGCCCAGTACTTC	CASSESVPTGAQYF
17	TRBV5-1	TRBD1	few	TRBJ2-7	TGCGCCAGCAGCCCGTCCCGGGACAGGGTAATTTCCTACGAGCAGTACTTC	CASSPSRDRVISYEQYF
15	TRBV27	TRBD2	.	TRBJ2-3	TGTGCCAGCAGGTTTTATGGGACTAGCGCAGATACGCAGTATTTT	CASRFYGTSADTQYF
15	TRBV6-5	TRBD1	.	TRBJ2-7	TGTGCCAGCAGTTCTCGGACAGGGTATATCTACGAGCAGTACTTC	CASSSRTGYIYEQYF
13	TRBV5-1	.	.	TRBJ1-1	TGCGCCAGCAGCTTGGTACTGAGCACTGAAGCTTTCTTT	CASSLVLSTEAFF
12	TRBV11-2	.	.	TRBJ1-1	TGTGCCAGCGGACGTCAGGGGACTGAAGCTTTCTTT	CASGRQGTEAFF
13	TRBV7-9	TRBD1	few	TRBJ1-2	TGTGCCAGCAGCGGACCCGGGACAGGGGCGACATTTTTC	CASSGPGTGATFF